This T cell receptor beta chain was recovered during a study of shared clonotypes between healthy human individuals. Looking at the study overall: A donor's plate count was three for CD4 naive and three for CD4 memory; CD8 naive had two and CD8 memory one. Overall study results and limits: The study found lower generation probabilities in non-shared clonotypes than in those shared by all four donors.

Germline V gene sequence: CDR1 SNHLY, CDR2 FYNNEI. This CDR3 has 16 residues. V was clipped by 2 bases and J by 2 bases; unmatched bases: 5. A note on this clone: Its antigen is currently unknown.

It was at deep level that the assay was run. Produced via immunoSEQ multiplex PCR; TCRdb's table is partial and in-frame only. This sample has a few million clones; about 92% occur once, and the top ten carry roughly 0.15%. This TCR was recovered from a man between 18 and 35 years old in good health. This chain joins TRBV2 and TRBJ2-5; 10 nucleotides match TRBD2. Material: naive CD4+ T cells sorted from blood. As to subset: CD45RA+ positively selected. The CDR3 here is CASSEPGLAEQETQYF. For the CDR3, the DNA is TGTGCCAGCAGTGAACCCGGACTAGCGGAACAAGAGACCCAGTACTTC.